This T cell receptor beta chain originates from a study of OX40 agonist ivuxolimab in advanced cancers. Study background: Patients were infused with ivuxolimab every 2 weeks at 0.01 to 10 mg/kg. Notes on the study in general: Low clonal expansion, among the lowest seen, marked partial responders at 0.1-3.0 mg/kg.

At baseline, cycle 4 day 1, and cycle 7 day 1, blood was sampled. As for this clone: Its antigen is as yet unknown.

There are 15 residues in the CDR3. Germline values: CDR1 SQVTM, CDR2 ANQGSEA. Trimming took off 3 bases at V and 2 bases at J, with 16 bases between the two ends. The table came from immunoSEQ multiplex PCR; TCRdb's copy has only in-frame clones and leaves some out. The sample consists of about 49,000 clones, about 81% of them appearing once. The chain joins TRBV29-1 to TRBJ1-2, with D possibly being TRBD1 (5 bases). Specimen: CD4+ or CD8+ T cells sorted from blood, collected in a trial of the OX40 agonist ivuxolimab. The sequence derives from an adult with an advanced solid tumor such as melanoma, head and neck, liver or kidney cancer. The CDR3 region is CSVEGEGKWNYGYTF. Written as DNA, the CDR3 is TGCAGCGTTGAGGGGGAGGGGAAGTGGAACTATGGCTACACCTTC.